The clone carrying this T cell receptor beta chain showed up many times. Its antigen is not known. Preparing the TCRbeta library involved the use of unique molecular identifiers. TCRdb redid the calling of the PCR reads with MiXCR, one entry per CDR3 protein. This table holds around 440,000 distinct CDR3 sequences, 16% found once. The entry originates in a study of T-cell reconstitution after alpha-beta-depleted transplantation in children. Study-wide results and caveats: Fresh T-cell production supplied most of the T-cell counts and diversity seen one year after transplant. Several hundred expanded graft clones reportedly gave rise to the alpha-beta T cells present about two months after transplant.

Deletions cut 4 bases from V and 12 bases from J, with 19 bases between. The CDR3 loop spans 13 amino acids. CDR1 DFQATT and CDR2 SNEGSKA come from the germline V gene (reference sequence). The sequenced sample was PBMCs, mostly from graft donor cells, obtained 360 days after TCRalphabeta/CD19-depleted stem cell transplant. The TCR comes from a boy under two years old who had a stem cell transplant for Wiskott-Aldrich syndrome, so the T cells may come from the graft donor. The chain has TRBV20-1 and TRBJ2-1; D is uncertain. CDR3 residues: CSATLLQRFRQFF. The CDR3 bases are TGCAGTGCTACCCTCCTGCAGAGGTTTCGGCAGTTCTTC.